This is a list of T cell receptor beta chains from one sample in a study of PD-L1 blockade in urothelial cancer. The assay was immunoSEQ multiplex PCR, and TCRdb's table has in-frame clones only and misses some. The table has over 100,000 clones, approximately 88% seen once. The sequencing used PBMCs, collected around atezolizumab (anti-PD-L1) treatment. These receptors all stem from a man in his forties or fifties with urothelial cancer. Both conserved end residues are part of each CDR3. Each record gives: D gene, V gene, CDR3 protein. D genes are given only for firm matches.

D gene: .; V gene: TRBV7-9; CDR3 protein: CASSLTQALGSPLHF
D gene: .; V gene: TRBV6-1; CDR3 protein: CASSGSWSSYEQYF
D gene: .; V gene: TRBV10-3; CDR3 protein: CAIRRSADSGNTIYF
D gene: .; V gene: TRBV5-1; CDR3 protein: CASSLEGVGIDNEQFF
D gene: TRBD1; V gene: TRBV9; CDR3 protein: CASSARLGQGSGELFF
D gene: TRBD1; V gene: TRBV5-1; CDR3 protein: CASSLRQGDPYEQYF
D gene: .; V gene: TRBV10-3; CDR3 protein: CATRGSGGGETQYF
D gene: TRBD1; V gene: TRBV5-1; CDR3 protein: CASSSDRYEQYF
D gene: .; V gene: TRBV21-1; CDR3 protein: CASSIEAQARQPQHF
D gene: .; V gene: TRBV2; CDR3 protein: CASGKGGYGINSPLHF
D gene: TRBD2; V gene: TRBV7-3; CDR3 protein: CASSLGTSGYNEQFF
D gene: .; V gene: TRBV9; CDR3 protein: CASSATSDYRYSYNEQFF
D gene: TRBD1; V gene: TRBV4-2; CDR3 protein: CASSQDRSQGADTQYF
D gene: .; V gene: TRBV28; CDR3 protein: CASSTTKETQYF
D gene: TRBD1; V gene: TRBV5-1; CDR3 protein: CASTPDRGLGNEQFF
D gene: .; V gene: TRBV5-6; CDR3 protein: CASKGTINYGYTF
D gene: TRBD1; V gene: TRBV6-6; CDR3 protein: CASRRGQGNTEAFF
D gene: TRBD1; V gene: TRBV7-9; CDR3 protein: CASSTDWTGLDYGYTF
D gene: TRBD1; V gene: TRBV28; CDR3 protein: CASSLTGEARRAFF
D gene: TRBD2; V gene: TRBV19; CDR3 protein: CASSPLGLGLYEQYF
D gene: .; V gene: TRBV18; CDR3 protein: CASSPPRGTDTQYF
D gene: TRBD2; V gene: TRBV6-4; CDR3 protein: CASSQDLAGDNTGQFF
D gene: TRBD2; V gene: TRBV6-6; CDR3 protein: CASSFPTSGRGNEQFF
D gene: .; V gene: TRBV27; CDR3 protein: CASSPNLQGSYEQYF
D gene: TRBD2; V gene: TRBV7-9; CDR3 protein: CASSLSAGAETQYF
D gene: TRBD1; V gene: TRBV7-8; CDR3 protein: CASSLEARGQNSPLHF
D gene: TRBD1; V gene: TRBV28; CDR3 protein: CASSFLGTATNEKLFF
D gene: .; V gene: TRBV5-8; CDR3 protein: CASSLLQIYGYTF
D gene: .; V gene: TRBV10-3; CDR3 protein: CAISGEGQPIGSSYNEQFF
D gene: TRBD1; V gene: TRBV19; CDR3 protein: CASSKAFQQGAGTDTQYF
D gene: .; V gene: TRBV7-2; CDR3 protein: CASSLVQGPMGTEAFF
D gene: TRBD1; V gene: TRBV2; CDR3 protein: CASSGQGSPWETQYF
D gene: TRBD1; V gene: TRBV18; CDR3 protein: CASSTTGDTEAFF
D gene: TRBD1; V gene: TRBV5-6; CDR3 protein: CASSSPGTGSLETQYF
D gene: TRBD1; V gene: TRBV27; CDR3 protein: CASRVQLRIPGQGTEAFF
D gene: TRBD1; V gene: TRBV9; CDR3 protein: CASSELTGLGEKLFF
D gene: .; V gene: TRBV28; CDR3 protein: CASSFGGATNEKLFF
D gene: .; V gene: TRBV11-3; CDR3 protein: CASSPTWRRPLWNTIYF
D gene: .; V gene: TRBV6-5; CDR3 protein: CASSYGDHAPDTQYF
D gene: .; V gene: TRBV5-1; CDR3 protein: CASSLNAAYNEQFF
D gene: .; V gene: TRBV6-1; CDR3 protein: CASSEVEAGELFF
D gene: TRBD2; V gene: TRBV7-9; CDR3 protein: CASSLTSGRTDTQYF
D gene: .; V gene: TRBV6-5; CDR3 protein: CASSQLKTGHYGYTF
D gene: TRBD1; V gene: TRBV9; CDR3 protein: CASSVQGGEDEQYF
D gene: TRBD1; V gene: TRBV25-1; CDR3 protein: CASSARTGGNTEAFF
D gene: TRBD2; V gene: TRBV10-3; CDR3 protein: CANPTPTEGLAGGGGYF
D gene: .; V gene: TRBV2; CDR3 protein: CASTPERDTYEKLFF
D gene: TRBD1; V gene: TRBV9; CDR3 protein: CASSVWTGPNTEAFF
D gene: TRBD2; V gene: TRBV2; CDR3 protein: CASSGKGLAVYVHEQYF
D gene: TRBD1; V gene: TRBV6-1; CDR3 protein: CASTWDRTNTEAFF
D gene: .; V gene: TRBV27; CDR3 protein: CASSSSPLGRAYEQYF
D gene: .; V gene: TRBV18; CDR3 protein: CASSPRGGRDGYTF
D gene: TRBD1; V gene: TRBV7-2; CDR3 protein: CASSRGTGGATQYF
D gene: .; V gene: TRBV4-1; CDR3 protein: CASSLLPSNTEAFF
D gene: TRBD2; V gene: TRBV4-2; CDR3 protein: CASSEVKTGLADNEQFF